The 24 T cell receptor beta chains presented below share a single source sample, sequenced in a study of blood T cells in healthy people across ages. Primers used in a second PCR of roughly 6 to 12 cycles were a sample-barcoded 5' primer and a J-beta primer mix. TCRdb reprocessed the 5' RACE reads with MiXCR, giving one entry per CDR3 protein. The table includes around 1.5 million distinct CDR3 sequences, approximately 40% detected once. The sequenced sample consisted of blood. The origin of the receptors is a woman aged 18-35 years in good health.

This clonotype was seen ten or more times. The chain recombines TRBV12-3 or TRBV12-4 with TRBJ2-7; TRBD1 aligns across 10 bases. The V gene end was trimmed by 7 bases and the J gene end by 2 bases; junction bases not matched to a gene: 8. The CDR3 runs to 15 residues. As DNA, the CDR3 is TGTGCCAGCACCCCTGGGACAGGGGAAGCCTACGAGCAGTACTTC. It specifies CASTPGTGEAYEQYF.

This clonotype appeared a few times. The gene calls are TRBV10-3 and TRBJ1-4; D gene uncertain. V lost 2 bases and J 0 bases, leaving 4 bases between the germline ends. Germline CDR1 and CDR2: ENHRY and SYGVKD. The CDR3 extends over 14 amino acids. The CDR3 DNA follows: TGTGCCATCAGTGAGACGACAACTAATGAAAAACTGTTTTTT. It translates to CAISETTTNEKLFF.

The table lists this clonotype with a few counts. The chain combines TRBV12-3 or TRBV12-4 with TRBJ2-5, with 7 bases fitting TRBD2. Losses at the gene ends were 5 bases for V and 1 base for J; bases not matched to a gene: 7. CDR3 length: 15 residues. The CDR3 here is CASSPSGGSQETQYF. The CDR3, as DNA: TGTGCCAGCAGTCCTAGCGGAGGGAGCCAAGAGACCCAGTACTTC.

This chain uses TRBV5-1 with TRBJ1-1; D uncertain. Germline V CDR1 and CDR2: SGHRS, YFSETQ. Trimming took 4 bases from V and 0 from J, leaving 10 bases between them. The CDR3 is 14 amino acids. This chain's CDR3 is CASSDQHLNTEAFF. The CDR3, as DNA: TGCGCCAGCAGCGACCAACACTTGAACACTGAAGCTTTCTTT.

The V call is TRBV20-1, the J call TRBJ2-5; D unresolved. This CDR3 is built from 13 residues. Germline V lookup: CDR1 DFQATT, CDR2 SNEGSKA (reference sequence). V was pared by 0 bases and J by 1 base, with 6 bases between. CDR3 sequence (DNA): TGCAGTGCTAGAGACCTAACCCAAGAGACCCAGTACTTC. Amino acid sequence: CSARDLTQETQYF.

This chain uses TRBV12-3 or TRBV12-4 with TRBJ1-3, with a possible D match to TRBD1 (5 bases). Deletions cut 5 bases from V and 4 bases from J, with 12 bases between. CDR3 length: 14 residues. The CDR3 loop reads CASSRTLTGNTIYF. The CDR3 DNA is TGTGCCAGCAGTCGGACACTCACGGGAAACACCATATATTTT.

This clonotype has only a few counts. The rearrangement joins TRBV10-3 to TRBJ2-5; 10 bases are a match to TRBD2. V was clipped by 3 bases and J by 5 bases; unmatched bases: 9. The germline gives CDR1 ENHRY, CDR2 SYGVKD. This CDR3 comprises 16 residues. CDR3 DNA: TGTGCCATCAGTGACCGGGGGCTAGCGGGAGTGGAGACCCAGTACTTC. It encodes CAISDRGLAGVETQYF.

CDR3 sequence: CASSSLLGQGAGNEQFF. CDR3 coding DNA: TGTGCCAGCAGCAGCCTCCTCGGACAGGGGGCAGGGAATGAGCAGTTCTTC. The V call is TRBV3-1, the J call TRBJ2-1, with 11 bases fitting TRBD1. Germline assignment: CDR1 LGHDT and CDR2 YNNKEL (reference sequence). This CDR3 has 17 residues. Trimming at V came to 5 bases and at J to 7 bases, leaving 13 bases not matched to a gene.

The sample holds a few counts of this clonotype. The chain couples TRBV20-1 to TRBJ2-5, with D maybe TRBD2 (5 bases). Germline V CDR1 and CDR2: DFQATT, SNEGSKA (reference sequence). This CDR3 has 20 amino acids. V lost 0 bases to trimming and J lost 5 bases, with 31 bases between them. The CDR3 loop is CSARDVRISGLAGDRETQYF. DNA of the CDR3: TGCAGTGCTAGAGATGTGAGAATAAGTGGGCTAGCCGGGGATCGGGAGACCCAGTACTTC.

In this sample, this clonotype turned up a few times. The rearrangement uses TRBV6-2 or TRBV6-3 and TRBJ2-7, with TRBD2 identical over 7 bases. Looked up from germline, CDR1 is MNHEY and CDR2 is SVGEGT. The CDR3 sequence is 15 residues long. V trimming: 5 bases; J trimming: 7 bases; junction bases outside the gene matches: 14. The CDR3 loop is CASSVTSGAYNEQYF. The CDR3 nucleotides are TGTGCCAGCAGTGTGACGAGCGGGGCCTACAATGAGCAGTACTTC.

This rearrangement joins TRBV5-1 to TRBJ2-1; no definite D call. The J call may be in error: the DNA end matches TRBJ2-7 better. CDR1 is SGHRS, CDR2 YFSETQ, per germline. This CDR3 comprises 14 residues. CDR3 sequence (DNA): TGCGCCAGCAGCTTGGACCTGTTGTACAATGAGCAGTACTTC. Translated: CASSLDLLYNEQYF.

This clonotype was seen a few times. The chain carries TRBV20-1 and TRBJ1-2; D unresolved. Deletions cut 8 bases from V and 4 bases from J, with 14 bases between. The V gene's germline CDR1 is DFQATT and CDR2 SNEGSKA (reference sequence). The CDR3 loop spans 12 amino acids. The CDR3 loop reads CSPDDVGYGYTF. The CDR3 DNA follows: TGCAGTCCGGACGACGTGGGCTATGGCTACACCTTC.

The rearrangement links TRBV11-2 to TRBJ1-6; 9 nucleotides agree with TRBD1. V was clipped by 4 bases and J by 10 bases; unmatched bases: 11. Per the germline V gene, CDR1 is SGHAT and CDR2 is FQNNGV. The CDR3 totals 16 residues. Written as DNA, the CDR3 is TGTGCCAGCAGCTCGATCCGGGACAGGGTTGGCTCACCCCTCCACTTT. It encodes CASSSIRDRVGSPLHF.

J is TRBJ1-2 and V is TRBV6-6, with D possibly being TRBD1 (5 bases). Looked up from germline, CDR1 is MNHNY and CDR2 is SVGAGI (reference sequence). Between the trimmed V and J ends, which lost 6 bases and 10 bases, there was a span of 21 bases. The CDR3 loop spans 14 amino acids. The CDR3 reads CASSQGDSPYDYTF. The CDR3 DNA sequence: TGTGCCAGCAGCCAAGGGGACTCACCCTACGACTACACCTTC.

The rearrangement joins TRBV7-8 to TRBJ2-3, with 7 bases matching TRBD1. Per germline, CDR1 SGHVS and CDR2 FQNEAQ. The CDR3 length is 15 residues. Trimming removed 4 bases from V and 2 bases from J; junction bases left unmatched: 6. The CDR3 sequence: CASSSDRVYTDTQYF. The DNA for the CDR3 is TGTGCCAGCAGCTCTGACAGGGTATACACAGATACGCAGTATTTT.

The rearrangement uses TRBV7-2 and TRBJ2-7; weak D call: TRBD2 (6 bases). V dropped 5 bases and J dropped 5 bases, with 13 bases sitting between them. This CDR3 comprises 13 residues. From germline, CDR1 is SGHTA and CDR2 FQGNSA. CDR3: CASSPSGSHEQYF. The DNA of the CDR3 is TGTGCCAGCAGCCCGTCCGGGAGCCACGAGCAGTACTTC.

Notes on this clonotype: One end of the junction fails to match germline, which may point to a read error. The V call is TRBV7-9, the J call TRBJ2-1; tentatively, D is TRBD1 or TRBD2 (6 bases each). CDR1 is SEHNR, CDR2 FQNEAQ, per germline (reference sequence). The CDR3 has 16 residues. Written as DNA, the CDR3 is TGTGCCAGCAGCTCTTTAGGGGGAGGCCCCTACAATGAGCGGTTCTTC. This codes for CASSSLGGGPYNERFF.

V and J are TRBV15 and TRBJ1-2; D is unclear. V was pared by 0 bases and J by 8 bases, with 4 bases between. From germline, CDR1 is LNHNV and CDR2 YYDKDF (reference sequence). The CDR3 runs 11 residues. CDR3 residues: CATSRDGGYTF. The CDR3 DNA follows: TGTGCCACCAGCAGAGACGGGGGCTACACCTTC.

This clonotype was seen only a few times. CDR3 DNA: TGCGCCAGCAGCCAAGAGTGGCAGGGTTATTCACCCCTCCACTTT. The encoded protein is CASSQEWQGYSPLHF. The chain couples TRBV4-1 to TRBJ1-6, with D tentatively TRBD1 (5 bases). The CDR3 runs to 15 residues. Per germline, CDR1 MGHRA and CDR2 YSYEKL. V dropped 0 bases and J dropped 8 bases, with 11 bases sitting between them.

This clonotype has more than one count but fewer than ten. The chain uses TRBV20-1 and TRBJ2-5; no clear D gene. CDR3 length: 14 residues. The germline CDR1 and CDR2 sequences are DFQATT and SNEGSKA (reference sequence). The V end lost 5 bases, the J end lost 5 bases, and 18 bases lay between the germline ends. CDR3 region: CSAPLDDGGETQYF. The CDR3 DNA follows: TGCAGTGCTCCTCTGGACGATGGTGGGGAGACCCAGTACTTC.

The chain combines TRBV6-1 with TRBJ2-1; no definite D call. The germline gives CDR1 MNHNS, CDR2 SASEGT. The CDR3 sequence is 14 residues long. Trimming pared 0 bases from V and 2 bases from J, leaving 5 bases between. CDR3 sequence reads: CASSEAHPYNEQFF. For the CDR3, the DNA is TGTGCCAGCAGTGAAGCGCACCCCTACAATGAGCAGTTCTTC.

V gene TRBV30 combines with J gene TRBJ1-2; TRBD1 agrees at 7 bases. The V gene's germline CDR1 is GTSNPN and CDR2 SVGIG (reference sequence). The CDR3 has 14 residues. J gave up 0 bases and V 4 bases, and 5 bases lay outside the gene matches. The CDR3 sequence is CAWTGTDPNYGYTF. CDR3 sequence (DNA): TGTGCCTGGACCGGGACAGATCCTAACTATGGCTACACCTTC.

The rearrangement uses TRBV3-1 and TRBJ1-5; no definite D call. Trimming stripped 0 bases from V and 5 bases from J, with 5 bases between. This CDR3 is built from 13 residues. CDR1 is LGHDT and CDR2 is YNNKEL in the germline V gene (reference sequence). CDR3 DNA: TGTGCCAGCAGCCAAGATGGGTATCAGCCCCAGCATTTT. It specifies CASSQDGYQPQHF.

CDR3 DNA sequence: TGTGCCACCAGCTCTCAACGGAGTCCCGGGGCCAACGTCCTGACTTTC. As protein: CATSSQRSPGANVLTF. The chain carries TRBV15 and TRBJ2-6; D is unresolved. Trimming took 5 bases from V and 4 from J, leaving 15 bases between them. Germline V gives CDR1 LNHNV, CDR2 YYDKDF (reference sequence). This CDR3 has 16 amino acids.